Below, 21 T cell receptor beta chains from the same sample are listed, as sequenced in a study of cytomegalovirus exposure and HLA in healthy donors. The primer mix had 60 Vbeta and 13 Jbeta primers. This table comes from immunoSEQ multiplex PCR, and its TCRdb copy is limited to in-frame clones, with some not included. The sample records approximately 220,000 clones, 76% being singletons. Sequences were obtained from PBMCs. Receptors were obtained from a young man in good health and CMV-seronegative.

J is TRBJ2-2 and V is TRBV5-8, with unresolved D. V was shortened by 5 bases and J by 3 bases, with 20 bases between the two germline ends. The CDR3 runs 17 residues. CDR1 and CDR2 from the germline V gene are SGHTS and YDEGEE. This CDR3 is CASSRTVPNPDTGELFF. In DNA, the CDR3 is TGTGCCAGCAGTAGAACAGTTCCTAATCCGGACACCGGGGAGCTGTTTTTT. Variable domain in full (rest from reference TRBV5-8 and TRBJ2-2): EAGVTQSPTHLIKTRGQQATLRCSPISGHTSVYWYQQALGLGLQFLLWYDEGEERNRGNFPPRFSGRQFPNYSSELNVNALELEDSALYLCASSRTVPNPDTGELFFGEGSRLTVL.

The chain recombines TRBV6-1 with TRBJ2-7, with 12 bases that match TRBD1. This CDR3 is built from 15 residues. Germline-derived CDR1 and CDR2 are MNHNS and SASEGT. The J segment lost 6 bases and the V segment lost 3 bases, leaving 6 bases of the junction unmatched. The CDR3 DNA reads TGTGCCAGCAGTGAGGAGGGGACAGGGGGCTTCGAGCAGTACTTC. Translating it yields CASSEEGTGGFEQYF.

In its sample, this clone was seen a few times. The chain recombines TRBV10-2 with TRBJ1-5, with 7 bases lining up with TRBD1. CDR1 WSHSY and CDR2 SAAADI come from the germline V gene. V shed 3 bases, J shed 8 bases, and the junction held 10 bases outside the gene matches. CDR3 length: 15 residues. As DNA, the CDR3 is TGCGCCAGCAGTGATCGGGGGCAGGGGGTTGAGCCCCAGCATTTT. Translated: CASSDRGQGVEPQHF.

This chain uses TRBV5-6 with TRBJ2-7; 8 bases line up with TRBD1. The V and J ends lost 6 bases and 3 bases, in that order; junction bases with no gene match: 2. The CDR3 extends over 12 amino acids. The germline V gene has CDR1 SGHDT and CDR2 YYEEEE. CDR3 bases: TGTGCCAGCAACAGGGGGGACTACGAGCAGTACTTC. Its protein product is CASNRGDYEQYF. Full variable domain (remainder filled in from reference TRBV5-6 and TRBJ2-7): DAGVTQSPTHLIKTRGQQVTLRCSPKSGHDTVSWYQQALGQGPQFIFQYYEEEERQRGNFPDRFSGHQFPNYSSELNVNALLLGDSALYLCASNRGDYEQYFGPGTRLTVT.

V usage is TRBV5-5 and J usage is TRBJ2-3, with 9 nucleotides matching TRBD1. In germline, CDR1 is SGHKS, CDR2 YYEKEE (reference sequence). The CDR3 spans 14 residues. Unmatched junction bases numbered 5, after V lost 4 bases and J lost 5 bases. The CDR3 DNA follows: TGTGCCAGCAGCCCGGGACAGGGCCGAGATACGCAGTATTTT. This sequence encodes CASSPGQGRDTQYF.

The rearrangement joins TRBV9 to TRBJ2-7, with TRBD1 matching over 8 bases. Germline CDR1 SGDLS, CDR2 YYNGEE. The V and J ends lost 6 bases and 2 bases, in that order; junction bases with no gene match: 7. The CDR3 runs to 14 residues. The chain's CDR3 is CASNTGQGPYEQYF. For the CDR3, the DNA is TGTGCCAGCAACACTGGACAGGGCCCCTACGAGCAGTACTTC.

The chain joins TRBV4-1 to TRBJ2-1, with D uncertain. The V end lost 1 base, the J end lost 9 bases, and 10 bases lay between the germline ends. Germline V gene lookup returns CDR1 MGHRA and CDR2 YSYEKL. CDR3 size: 13 residues. The CDR3 DNA reads TGCGCCAGCAGCCAAGGCCGCGAGTCTGAGCAGTTCTTC. This encodes CASSQGRESEQFF.

The chain is built from TRBV18 and TRBJ1-2; 7 bases agree with TRBD1. The junction had 7 bases not matched to a gene; V was cut back by 2 bases and J by 4 bases. The CDR3 loop spans 15 amino acids. Per germline, CDR1 KGHSH and CDR2 LQKENI. CDR3 region: CASSPVGQDPYGYTF. The CDR3 DNA follows: TGTGCCAGCTCACCAGTTGGACAGGACCCCTATGGCTACACCTTC.

The chain combines TRBV11-1 with TRBJ2-3; no firm D call. The CDR3 sequence is 13 residues long. V was trimmed by 5 bases and J by 3 bases, leaving 9 bases between them. Germline V CDR1 and CDR2: SGHAT, FQDESV (reference sequence). The CDR3 bases are TGTGCCAGCAGCGCCCCTAAGACAGATACGCAGTATTTT. This sequence encodes CASSAPKTDTQYF.

The rearrangement uses TRBV6-1 and TRBJ2-3; D uncertain. The CDR3 consists of 14 residues. Germline V CDR1 and CDR2: MNHNS, SASEGT. Trimming shortened V by 5 bases and J by 0 bases, and 9 bases separated the two germline ends. CDR3 sequence (DNA): TGTGCCAGCAGTAGAGGCCCTAGCACAGATACGCAGTATTTT. This sequence encodes CASSRGPSTDTQYF.

This rearrangement joins TRBV30 to TRBJ2-7, with 10 bases identical to TRBD1. CDR3 size: 12 residues. Trimming removed 8 bases from V and 0 bases from J; junction bases left unmatched: 1. Germline V lookup: CDR1 GTSNPN, CDR2 SVGIG (reference sequence). CDR3: CAGQGDSYEQYF. The CDR3 nucleotides read TGTGCCGGACAGGGGGACTCCTACGAGCAGTACTTC. The full variable domain, in which reference TRBV30 and TRBJ2-7 provide the parts outside the CDR3, is SQTIHQWPATLVQPVGSPLSLECTVEGTSNPNLYWYRQAAGRGLQLLFYSVGIGQISSEVPQNLSASRPQDRQFILSSKKLLLSDSGFYLCAGQGDSYEQYFGPGTRLTVT.

V gene TRBV4-1 combines with J gene TRBJ1-1; the match to TRBD1 covers 9 bases. From germline, CDR1 is MGHRA and CDR2 YSYEKL. The CDR3 contains 16 residues. With 3 bases clipped from V and 5 bases from J, the junction kept 10 bases outside the gene matches. The CDR3 DNA sequence: TGCGCCAGCAGCCATATACCGGGACAGGGAAGGACTGAAGCTTTCTTT. It specifies CASSHIPGQGRTEAFF.

The chain joins TRBV6-5 to TRBJ2-5, with D unclear. Germline V gene sequence: CDR1 MNHEY, CDR2 SVGAGI. Trimming shortened V by 3 bases and J by 3 bases, and 14 bases separated the two germline ends. The CDR3 length is 15 residues. The CDR3 DNA sequence: TGTGCCAGCAGTTATCTGGCAGACTGGAAAGAGACCCAGTACTTC. Amino acid sequence: CASSYLADWKETQYF.

V is TRBV2 and J is TRBJ2-1; 7 nucleotides align to TRBD1. The germline V gene encodes CDR1 SNHLY and CDR2 FYNNEI. Trimming removed 7 bases from V and 8 bases from J; junction bases left unmatched: 8. The CDR3 spans 13 residues. The CDR3 loop is CASTWDRAHEQFF. The DNA for the CDR3 is TGTGCCAGCACTTGGGACAGAGCTCATGAGCAGTTCTTC.

V usage is TRBV5-1 and J usage is TRBJ2-3; 7 positions agree with TRBD1. CDR3 size: 16 residues. Germline V gene sequence: CDR1 SGHRS, CDR2 YFSETQ. V shed 5 bases, J shed 4 bases, and the junction held 13 bases outside the gene matches. The CDR3 loop reads CASRPTGSSSPDTQYF. The CDR3, as DNA: TGCGCCAGCAGACCGACAGGGTCGAGTAGCCCAGATACGCAGTATTTT.

The V call is TRBV18, the J call TRBJ1-5, with D perhaps matching TRBD1 (5 bases). The CDR3 contains 15 residues. Trimming left V 4 bases short and J 3 bases short, with 13 bases between. Germline V lookup: CDR1 KGHSH, CDR2 LQKENI. This chain's CDR3 is CASSHNQGSNQPQHF. The CDR3 nucleotides are TGTGCCAGCTCACACAACCAGGGATCCAATCAGCCCCAGCATTTT.

The chain carries TRBV6-5 and TRBJ1-5, with D unresolved. The CDR3 is 14 amino acids. The V end lost 6 bases, the J end lost 0 bases, and 9 bases lay between the germline ends. The germline V gene encodes CDR1 MNHEY and CDR2 SVGAGI. For the CDR3, the DNA is TGTGCCAGCAGGAGAGGATATAGCAATCAGCCCCAGCATTTT. It translates to CASRRGYSNQPQHF.

The V call is TRBV6-5, the J call TRBJ2-1; 8 bases match TRBD2. CDR1 and CDR2 from the germline V gene are MNHEY and SVGAGI. V lost 5 bases, J lost 6 bases, and 9 bases stayed unmatched. The CDR3 loop spans 15 amino acids. The CDR3 nucleotides are TGTGCCAGCAGTCCCGGGGGGGCGCGTTTCAATGAGCAGTTCTTC. It encodes CASSPGGARFNEQFF.

Only a few counts were recorded for this clone. This chain connects TRBV2 to TRBJ2-1; 9 bases match TRBD1. V lost 6 bases, J lost 0 bases, and 3 bases stayed unmatched. CDR1 is SNHLY, CDR2 FYNNEI, per germline. The CDR3 is made up of 15 amino acids. The CDR3 reads CASRQGASSYNEQFF. Here the CDR3 DNA reads TGTGCCAGCAGACAGGGGGCATCCTCCTACAATGAGCAGTTCTTC.

The chain uses TRBV5-1 and TRBJ2-7; D not resolved. The CDR3 runs to 15 residues. V dropped 2 bases and J dropped 1 base, with 13 bases sitting between them. Germline lookup yields CDR1 SGHRS and CDR2 YFSETQ. The chain's CDR3 is CASSFQVANSYEQYF. The CDR3 nucleotides read TGCGCCAGCAGCTTCCAGGTCGCGAATTCCTACGAGCAGTACTTC. Based on the CDR3 plus reference TRBV5-1 and TRBJ2-7, the full variable domain is KAGVTQTPRYLIKTRGQQVTLSCSPISGHRSVSWYQQTPGQGLQFLFEYFSETQRNKGNFPGRFSGRQFSNSRSEMNVSTLELGDSALYLCASSFQVANSYEQYFGPGTRLTVT.

This rearrangement joins TRBV6-6 to TRBJ1-5; no firm D call. This CDR3 spans 15 amino acids. CDR1 is MNHNY and CDR2 is SVGAGI in the germline V gene (reference sequence). Trimming took off 0 bases at V and 5 bases at J, with 11 bases between the two ends. CDR3 nucleotides: TGTGCCAGCAGTTACTCAGGGAGCTGGGATCAGCCCCAGCATTTT. Protein sequence: CASSYSGSWDQPQHF.